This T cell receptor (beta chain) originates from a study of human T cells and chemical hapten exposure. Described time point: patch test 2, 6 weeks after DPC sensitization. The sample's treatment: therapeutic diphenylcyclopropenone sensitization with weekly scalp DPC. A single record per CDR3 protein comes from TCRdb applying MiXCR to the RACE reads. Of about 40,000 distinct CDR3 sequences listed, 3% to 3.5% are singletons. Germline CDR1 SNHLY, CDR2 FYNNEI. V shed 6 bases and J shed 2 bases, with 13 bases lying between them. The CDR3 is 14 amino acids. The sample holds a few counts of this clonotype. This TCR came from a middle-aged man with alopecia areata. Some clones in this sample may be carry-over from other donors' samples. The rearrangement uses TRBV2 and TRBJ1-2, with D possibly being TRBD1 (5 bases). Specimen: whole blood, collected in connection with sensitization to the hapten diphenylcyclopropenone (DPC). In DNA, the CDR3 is TGTGCCAGCAGCCTATCGACAGTCAACTATGGCTACACCTTC. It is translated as CASSLSTVNYGYTF.